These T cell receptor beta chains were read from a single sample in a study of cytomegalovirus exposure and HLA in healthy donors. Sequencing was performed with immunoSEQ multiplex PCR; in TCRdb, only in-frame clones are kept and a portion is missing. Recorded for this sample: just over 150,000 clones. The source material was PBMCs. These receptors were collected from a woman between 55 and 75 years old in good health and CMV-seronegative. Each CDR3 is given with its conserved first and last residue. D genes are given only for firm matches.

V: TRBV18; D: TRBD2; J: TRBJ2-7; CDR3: CASSPGTSGLYEQYF; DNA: TGTGCCAGCTCACCCGGGACTAGCGGCCTCTACGAGCAGTACTTC
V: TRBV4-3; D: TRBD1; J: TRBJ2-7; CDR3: CASSQGYTGAREQYF; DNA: TGCGCCAGCAGCCAAGGTTACACAGGGGCGAGAGAGCAGTACTTC
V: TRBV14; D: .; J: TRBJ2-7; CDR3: CASSQGGTPSYEQYF; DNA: TGTGCCAGCAGCCAAGGAGGGACTCCTTCCTACGAGCAGTACTTC
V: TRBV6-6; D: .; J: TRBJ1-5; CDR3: CASTLRAGGNQPQHF; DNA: TGTGCCAGCACCCTCAGGGCGGGGGGCAATCAGCCCCAGCATTTT
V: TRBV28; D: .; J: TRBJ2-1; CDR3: CASSSDVGDLTYNEQFF; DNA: TGTGCCAGCAGTTCCGACGTTGGAGACTTGACCTACAATGAGCAGTTCTTC
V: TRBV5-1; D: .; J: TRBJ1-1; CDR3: CASSRNLQAMNTEAFF; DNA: TGCGCCAGCAGCCGTAACCTACAGGCCATGAACACTGAAGCTTTCTTT
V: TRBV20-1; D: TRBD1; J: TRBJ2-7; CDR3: CSARQGYEQYF; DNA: TGCAGTGCGCGACAGGGGTACGAGCAGTACTTC
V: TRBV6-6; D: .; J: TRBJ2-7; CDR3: CASKEGNYEQYF; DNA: TGTGCCAGCAAGGAGGGTAACTACGAGCAGTACTTC
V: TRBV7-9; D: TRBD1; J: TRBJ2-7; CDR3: CASSTSGQGNEQYF; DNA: TGTGCCAGCAGCACCTCGGGACAGGGGAACGAGCAGTACTTC
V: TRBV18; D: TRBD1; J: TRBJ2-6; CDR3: CASSQMGQVSIGANVLTF; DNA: TGTGCCAGCTCACAAATGGGACAGGTTTCGATTGGGGCCAACGTCCTGACTTTC
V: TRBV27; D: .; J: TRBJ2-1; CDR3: CASSESGAYNEQFF; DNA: TGTGCCAGCAGTGAATCAGGGGCCTACAATGAGCAGTTCTTC
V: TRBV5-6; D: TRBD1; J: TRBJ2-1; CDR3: CASSPGGTGVFF; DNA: TGTGCCAGCAGCCCTGGGGGGACAGGAGTCTTCTTC
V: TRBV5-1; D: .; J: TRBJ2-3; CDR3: CASSLREQRDTQYF; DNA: TGCGCCAGCAGCTTGCGGGAGCAAAGAGATACGCAGTATTTT
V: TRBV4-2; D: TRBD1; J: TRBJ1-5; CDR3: CASSHLQGASNQPQHF; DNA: TGTGCCAGCAGCCACCTGCAGGGGGCGAGCAATCAGCCCCAGCATTTT
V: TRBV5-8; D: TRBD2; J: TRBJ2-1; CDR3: CASSLLLAEYNEQFF; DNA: TGTGCCAGCAGCTTGCTGCTAGCGGAATACAATGAGCAGTTCTTC
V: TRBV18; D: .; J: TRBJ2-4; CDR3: CASSGASQSVDIQYF; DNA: TGTGCCAGCTCAGGGGCTTCTCAAAGCGTGGACATTCAGTACTTC
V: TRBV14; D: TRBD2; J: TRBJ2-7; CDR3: CASSRLAGDLYEQYF; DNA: TGTGCCAGCAGCCGACTAGCGGGAGATCTCTACGAGCAGTACTTC
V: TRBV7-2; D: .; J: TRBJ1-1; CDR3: CASSLLGRGNTEAFF; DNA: TGTGCCAGCAGCTTACTGGGCAGGGGGAACACTGAAGCTTTCTTT
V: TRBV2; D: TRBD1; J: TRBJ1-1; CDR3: CASSERGRGRTEAFF; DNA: TGTGCCAGCAGTGAGAGGGGCAGGGGGCGAACTGAAGCTTTCTTT
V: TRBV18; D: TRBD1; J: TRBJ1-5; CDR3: CASSEGQGYQPQHF; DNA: TGTGCCAGCTCGGAAGGACAGGGGTATCAGCCCCAGCATTTT
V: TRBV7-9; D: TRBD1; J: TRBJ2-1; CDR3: CASTLRDSHNEQFF; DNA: TGTGCCAGCACCCTAAGGGACAGCCACAATGAGCAGTTCTTC
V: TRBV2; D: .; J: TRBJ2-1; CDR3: CASSGEDGTYNEQFF; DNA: TGTGCCAGCAGTGGGGAGGATGGAACCTACAATGAGCAGTTCTTC
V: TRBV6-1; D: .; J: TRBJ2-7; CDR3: CASSERGGSYEQYF; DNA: TGTGCCAGCAGTGAAAGGGGTGGCTCCTACGAGCAGTACTTC
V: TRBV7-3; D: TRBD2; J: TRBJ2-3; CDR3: CASSLWGTSGGATDTQYF; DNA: TGTGCCAGCAGCTTATGGGGGACTAGCGGGGGGGCTACAGATACGCAGTATTTT
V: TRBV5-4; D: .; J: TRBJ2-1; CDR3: CASSLLADEQFF; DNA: TGTGCCAGCAGCTTGTTAGCGGACGAGCAGTTCTTC
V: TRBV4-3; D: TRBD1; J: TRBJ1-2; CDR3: CASSQGDRNYGYTF; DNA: TGCGCCAGCAGCCAAGGGGACAGAAACTATGGCTACACCTTC
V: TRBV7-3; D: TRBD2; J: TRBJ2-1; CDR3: CASSPRASGRASMSEEQFF; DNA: TGTGCCAGCAGCCCGAGGGCTAGCGGGAGGGCCTCAATGAGTGAGGAGCAGTTCTTC
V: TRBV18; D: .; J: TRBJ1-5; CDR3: CASSPGTSQPQHF; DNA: TGTGCCAGCTCACCGGGCACTAGTCAGCCCCAGCATTTT
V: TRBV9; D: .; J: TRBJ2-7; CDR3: CASSAGTQGHYEQYF; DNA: TGTGCCAGCAGCGCCGGGACTCAGGGTCATTACGAGCAGTACTTC
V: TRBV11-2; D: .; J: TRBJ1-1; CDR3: CASSLGGRGTEAFF; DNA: TGTGCCAGCAGCTTAGGCGGACGGGGCACTGAAGCTTTCTTT
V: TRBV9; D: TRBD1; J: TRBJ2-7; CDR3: CASSPTGDYEQYF; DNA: TGTGCCAGCAGCCCGACAGGGGACTACGAGCAGTACTTC
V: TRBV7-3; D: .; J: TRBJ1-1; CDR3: CASSSLEGNTEAFF; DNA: TGTGCCAGCAGCTCACTAGAGGGGAACACTGAAGCTTTCTTT
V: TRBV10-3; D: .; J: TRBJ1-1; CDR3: CAISDPTEMNTEAFF; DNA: TGTGCCATCAGTGACCCGACAGAAATGAACACTGAAGCTTTCTTT
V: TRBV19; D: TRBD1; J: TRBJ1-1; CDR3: CASSIERTGKEAFF; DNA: TGTGCCAGTAGTATAGAGAGGACAGGCAAAGAAGCTTTCTTT
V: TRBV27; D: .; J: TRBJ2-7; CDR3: CASRPGHSYEQYF; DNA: TGTGCCAGCAGACCCGGACATTCCTACGAGCAGTACTTC
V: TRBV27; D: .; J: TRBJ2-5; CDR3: CASSPRRGQETQYF; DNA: TGTGCCAGCAGCCCGAGGCGAGGACAAGAGACCCAGTACTTC
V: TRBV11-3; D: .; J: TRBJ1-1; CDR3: CASSYGGAGNTEAFF; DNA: TGTGCCAGCAGCTATGGGGGGGCGGGGAACACTGAAGCTTTCTTT
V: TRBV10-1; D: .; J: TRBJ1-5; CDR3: CASSLGGTQPQHF; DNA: TGCGCCAGCAGTTTAGGGGGTACTCAGCCCCAGCATTTT
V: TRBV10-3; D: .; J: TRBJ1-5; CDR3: CAISDRETQPQHF; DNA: TGTGCCATCAGTGACAGGGAAACTCAGCCCCAGCATTTT
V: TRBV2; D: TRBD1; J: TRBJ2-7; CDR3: CASKQRTGYSYEQYF; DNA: TGTGCCAGCAAGCAAAGGACAGGTTATTCCTACGAGCAGTACTTC
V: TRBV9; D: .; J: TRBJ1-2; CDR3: CASSPGSYGYTF; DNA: TGTGCCAGCAGCCCAGGGTCCTATGGCTACACCTTC
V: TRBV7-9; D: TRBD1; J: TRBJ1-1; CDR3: CASRPQGITEAFF; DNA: TGTGCCAGCAGACCACAGGGGATCACTGAAGCTTTCTTT
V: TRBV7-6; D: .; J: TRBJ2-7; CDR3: CASSLGDRSSSYEQYF; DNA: TGTGCCAGCAGCTTGGGAGACAGGTCGAGCTCCTACGAGCAGTACTTC
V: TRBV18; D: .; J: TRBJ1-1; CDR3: CASSLTGGNTEAFF; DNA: TGTGCCAGCTCCCTGACAGGTGGGAACACTGAAGCTTTCTTT
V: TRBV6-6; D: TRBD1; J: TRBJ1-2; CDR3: CASSNRQGALSYGYTF; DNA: TGTGCCAGCAGTAATCGCCAGGGGGCGCTTAGCTATGGCTACACCTTC
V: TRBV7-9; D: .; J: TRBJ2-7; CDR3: CASSPGSPGVSYEQYF; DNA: TGTGCCAGCAGCCCGGGGAGCCCAGGAGTCTCCTACGAGCAGTACTTC
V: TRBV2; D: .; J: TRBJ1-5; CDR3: CASRDRAFGQPQHF; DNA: TGTGCCAGCAGGGACAGAGCCTTCGGGCAGCCCCAGCATTTT
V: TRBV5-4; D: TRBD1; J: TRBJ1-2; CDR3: CASSGTVYGYTF; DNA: TGTGCCAGCAGCGGGACAGTCTATGGCTACACCTTC
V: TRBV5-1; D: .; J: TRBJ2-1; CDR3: CASTPGGGTYNEQFF; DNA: TGCGCCAGCACCCCTGGGGGGGGCACCTACAATGAGCAGTTCTTC
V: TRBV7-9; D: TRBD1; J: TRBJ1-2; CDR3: CASSLAGQGGNETF; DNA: TGTGCCAGCAGCTTAGCAGGACAGGGAGGTAACGAAACCTTC
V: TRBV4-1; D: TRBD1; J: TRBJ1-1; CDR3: CASSETGFGTEAFF; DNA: TGCGCCAGCAGCGAGACAGGGTTCGGCACTGAAGCTTTCTTT
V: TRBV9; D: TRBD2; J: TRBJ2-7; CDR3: CASSVEGRTSGYEQYF; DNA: TGTGCCAGCAGCGTAGAGGGGCGGACTAGCGGTTACGAGCAGTACTTC
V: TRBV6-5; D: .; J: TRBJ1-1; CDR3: CASTPPAGNEAFF; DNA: TGTGCCAGCACCCCTCCCGCGGGGAATGAAGCTTTCTTT
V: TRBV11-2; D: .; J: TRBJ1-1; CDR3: CASSSHMNTEAFF; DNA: TGTGCCAGCAGCTCCCACATGAACACTGAAGCTTTCTTT